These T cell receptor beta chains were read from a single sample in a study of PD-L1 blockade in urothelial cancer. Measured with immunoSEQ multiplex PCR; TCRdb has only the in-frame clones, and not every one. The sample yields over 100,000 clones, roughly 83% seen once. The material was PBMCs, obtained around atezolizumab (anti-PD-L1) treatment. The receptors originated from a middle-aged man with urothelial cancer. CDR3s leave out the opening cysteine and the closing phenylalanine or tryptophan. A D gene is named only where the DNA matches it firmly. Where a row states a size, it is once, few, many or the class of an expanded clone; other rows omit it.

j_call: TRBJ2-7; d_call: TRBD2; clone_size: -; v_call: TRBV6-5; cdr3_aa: ASRAGGVQY
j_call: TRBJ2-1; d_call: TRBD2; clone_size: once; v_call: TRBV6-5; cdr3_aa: ASSYSSGRNEQF
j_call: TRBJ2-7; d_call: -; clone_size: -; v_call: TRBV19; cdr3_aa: ASSTGPGSNHEQY
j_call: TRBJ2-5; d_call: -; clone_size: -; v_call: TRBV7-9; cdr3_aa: ASSDLRGKETQY
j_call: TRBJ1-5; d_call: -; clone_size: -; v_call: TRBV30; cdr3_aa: AWSVGGGGSNQPQH
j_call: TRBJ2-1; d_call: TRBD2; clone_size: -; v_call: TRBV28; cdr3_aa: ASSPSGTSGRNEQF
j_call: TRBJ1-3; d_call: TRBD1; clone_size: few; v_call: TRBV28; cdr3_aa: ASSFPGGRGNTIY
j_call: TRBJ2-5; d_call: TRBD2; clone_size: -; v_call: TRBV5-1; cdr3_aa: ASSSGRAEETQY
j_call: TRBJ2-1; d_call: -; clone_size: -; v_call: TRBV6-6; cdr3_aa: ASRDISGAIEQF
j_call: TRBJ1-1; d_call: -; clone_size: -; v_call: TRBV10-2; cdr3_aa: ASSESRGEAF
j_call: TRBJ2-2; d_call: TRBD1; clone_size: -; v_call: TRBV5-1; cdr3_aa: ASSFAKTTDRASTGELF
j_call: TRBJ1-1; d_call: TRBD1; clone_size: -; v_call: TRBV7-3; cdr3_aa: ASSPNQGARTEAF
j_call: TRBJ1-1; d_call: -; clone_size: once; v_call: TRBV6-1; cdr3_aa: ASSEAKYRVQAF
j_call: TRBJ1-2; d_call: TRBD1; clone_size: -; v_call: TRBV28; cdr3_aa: ASGREGTGGLGYT
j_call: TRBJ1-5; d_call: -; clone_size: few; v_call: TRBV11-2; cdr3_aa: ASSLEGSNQPQH
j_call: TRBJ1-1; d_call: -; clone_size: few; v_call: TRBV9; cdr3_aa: ASSVVRVSTEAF
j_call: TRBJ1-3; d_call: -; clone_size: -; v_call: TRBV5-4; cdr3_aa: ASSLQGPGNTIY
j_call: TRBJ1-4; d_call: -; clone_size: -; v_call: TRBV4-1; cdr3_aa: ASSQLSLGRSEKLF
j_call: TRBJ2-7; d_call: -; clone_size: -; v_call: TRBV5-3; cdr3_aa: ARSLDPYYEQY
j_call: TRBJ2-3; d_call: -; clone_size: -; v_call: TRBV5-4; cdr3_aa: ASSETSTDTQY
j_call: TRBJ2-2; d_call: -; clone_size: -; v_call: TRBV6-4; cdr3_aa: ASSMVVHTGELF